The source of this T cell receptor (beta chain) is a study of cytomegalovirus exposure and HLA in healthy donors. The germline V gene has CDR1 SEHNR and CDR2 FQNEAQ (reference sequence). CDR3 length equals 15 residues. Regarding the study as a whole: Cytomegalovirus-associated status was assigned to 164 TCR beta chains. Later analysis suggested links between common viral pathogens and several top significant clusters. An analysis that was carried out later associated 17,000 or so TCR beta sequences with HLA alleles at 0.05 false discovery rate.

Use of 60 Vbeta and 13 Jbeta primers characterized the PCR. Sequencing was performed with immunoSEQ multiplex PCR; in TCRdb, only in-frame clones are kept and a portion is missing. The sample includes over 75,000 clones, about 67% of them seen just once. On this clone: What it recognizes is unknown. At one of its ends the junction is not consistent with the germline gene, which may arise from a read error.

This chain joins TRBV7-9 and TRBJ1-1, with D hard to call. The sequenced sample consisted of PBMCs. The receptor was isolated from a man between 25 and 39 years old in good health and CMV-seronegative. CDR3 sequence (DNA): TGTTCCAGCAGCTTAGAGAGGGAAGTGAACACTGAAGCTTTCTTT. Residues: CSSSLEREVNTEAFF.